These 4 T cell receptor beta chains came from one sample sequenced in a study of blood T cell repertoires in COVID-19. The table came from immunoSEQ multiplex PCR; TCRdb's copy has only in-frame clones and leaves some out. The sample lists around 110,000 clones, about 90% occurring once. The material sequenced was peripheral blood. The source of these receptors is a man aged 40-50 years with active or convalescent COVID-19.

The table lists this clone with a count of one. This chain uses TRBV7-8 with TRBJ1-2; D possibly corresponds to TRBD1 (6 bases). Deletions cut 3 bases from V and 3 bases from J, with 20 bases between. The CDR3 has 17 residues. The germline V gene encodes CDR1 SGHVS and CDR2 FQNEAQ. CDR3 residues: CASSFTSGGAQHYGYTF. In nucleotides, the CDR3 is TGTGCCAGCAGCTTCACCTCGGGGGGGGCGCAGCACTATGGCTACACCTTC.

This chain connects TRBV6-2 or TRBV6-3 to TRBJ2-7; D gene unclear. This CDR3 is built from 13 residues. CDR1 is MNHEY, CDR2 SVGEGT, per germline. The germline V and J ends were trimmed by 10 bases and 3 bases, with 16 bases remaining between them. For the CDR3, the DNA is TGTGCCACCAGCCGCGCCCTCTACTACGAGCAGTACTTC. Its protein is CATSRALYYEQYF.

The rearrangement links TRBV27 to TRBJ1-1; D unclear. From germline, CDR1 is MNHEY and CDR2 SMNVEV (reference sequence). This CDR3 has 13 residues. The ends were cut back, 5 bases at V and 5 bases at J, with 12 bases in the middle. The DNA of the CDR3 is TGTGCCAGCAGTCCCCTCCCCTTTACTGAAGCTTTCTTT. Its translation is CASSPLPFTEAFF.

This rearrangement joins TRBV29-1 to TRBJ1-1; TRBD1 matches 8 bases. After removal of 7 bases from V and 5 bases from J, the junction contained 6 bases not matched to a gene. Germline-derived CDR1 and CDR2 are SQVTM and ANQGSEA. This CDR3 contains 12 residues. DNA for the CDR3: TGCAGCGGAGGACAGGGCGGAACTGAAGCTTTCTTT. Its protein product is CSGGQGGTEAFF.